This TCR beta chain was identified during a study of beta chain features in type 1 diabetes. Overall study context: Patients were similar to healthy donors in age and gender (as well as in cell yields). All of the samples together had 95 million to 140 million sorted cells examined.

V gave up 0 bases and J gave up 4 bases; unmatched junction bases: 8. Germline-derived CDR1 and CDR2 are LGHNA and YSLEER. The length of the CDR3 is 16 residues. CD4+ naive, central memory, regulatory and stem cell-like memory subsets were isolated by sorting on CD45RO/CCR7/CD25/CD127/CD95/CD27. Purities over 95% were achieved in all sorted populations. As every portion of the isolated RNA was reverse transcribed, the sequencing read expressed TCRB transcripts. The table came from immunoSEQ multiplex PCR; TCRdb's copy has only in-frame clones and leaves some out. The sample lists hundreds of thousands of clones; roughly 15% were seen once.

Sequencing was carried out using naive CD4+ T cells from blood. The chain has TRBV4-3 and TRBJ1-2, with 7 bases matching TRBD1. The TCR originated in a man aged 18 to 35 in good health. The chain's CDR3 is CASSQEGGFRAYGYTF. CDR3 DNA: TGCGCCAGCAGCCAAGAAGGGGGCTTCCGGGCCTATGGCTACACCTTC.